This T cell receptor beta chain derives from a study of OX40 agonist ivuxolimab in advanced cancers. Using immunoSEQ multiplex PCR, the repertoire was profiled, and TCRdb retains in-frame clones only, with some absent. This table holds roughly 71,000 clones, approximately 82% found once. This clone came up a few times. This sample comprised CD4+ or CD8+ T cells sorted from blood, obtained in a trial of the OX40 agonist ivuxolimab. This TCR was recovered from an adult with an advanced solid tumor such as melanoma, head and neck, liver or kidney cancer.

CDR3 sequence reads: CASSQTGPYEQYF. In DNA, the CDR3 is TGTGCCAGCAGCCAAACAGGTCCCTACGAGCAGTACTTC. The V and J genes are TRBV5-4 and TRBJ2-7; possible D gene TRBD1, 5 bases. The CDR3 spans 13 residues. Between the trimmed V and J ends, which lost 4 bases and 2 bases, there was a span of 10 bases. In germline, CDR1 is SGHNT, CDR2 YYREEE (reference sequence).